The 31 T cell receptor beta chains below all came from one sample that was sequenced in a study of PD-1 blockade in classical Hodgkin lymphoma. Time point defined: cycle 4 day 1 (C4D1), after more than five weeks of nivolumab. Relapses following autologous stem cell transplantation were seen in all patients, with brentuximab vedotin exposure varying. Clones were read by immunoSEQ multiplex PCR, and TCRdb kept only the in-frame ones, dropping some. The data hold around 17,000 clones, with around 82% observed a single time. The sequenced sample was peripheral blood mononuclear cells (PBMCs), obtained before the fourth cycle of nivolumab. These receptors originate from a human donor with classical Hodgkin lymphoma.

The V and J genes are TRBV5-1 and TRBJ2-5; 7 nucleotides agree with TRBD1. The length of the CDR3 is 15 residues. Germline V gene lookup returns CDR1 SGHRS and CDR2 YFSETQ. Trimming at V came to 7 bases and at J to 2 bases, leaving 11 bases not matched to a gene. The CDR3 bases are TGCGCCAGCGCTTCACAGGGGTTGTCGCAAGAGACCCAGTACTTC. Amino acids: CASASQGLSQETQYF.

This clone came up once. This chain joins TRBV5-1 and TRBJ2-1, with TRBD2 matching over 8 bases. V lost 2 bases to trimming and J lost 5 bases; unmatched junction nucleotides: 3. The CDR3 extends over 14 amino acids. Looked up from germline, CDR1 is SGHRS and CDR2 is YFSETQ. The CDR3 DNA follows: TGCGCCAGCAGCTTAACGGGGGGGAACAATGAGCAGTTCTTC. Its protein is CASSLTGGNNEQFF.

The chain is built from TRBV6-6 and TRBJ1-1; D gene unclear. Deletions cut 0 bases from V and 10 bases from J, with 15 bases between. From germline, CDR1 is MNHNY and CDR2 SVGAGI (reference sequence). This CDR3 has 14 amino acids. The CDR3 nucleotides are TGTGCCAGCAGTTACTCGAGGGCGGACCTTGGAGCTTTCTTT. Its protein is CASSYSRADLGAFF.

The chain joins TRBV7-8 to TRBJ1-1, with 8 bases that match TRBD1. Germline CDR1 and CDR2: SGHVS and FQNEAQ. The length of the CDR3 is 15 residues. With 1 base clipped from V and 3 bases from J, the junction kept 4 bases outside the gene matches. CDR3 nucleotide sequence: TGTGCCAGCAGCTTAGTAGCAGGGGGCCACACTGAAGCTTTCTTT. This sequence encodes CASSLVAGGHTEAFF.

This chain uses TRBV5-1 with TRBJ2-5; D is uncertain. In germline, CDR1 is SGHRS, CDR2 YFSETQ. The V and J ends lost 0 bases and 5 bases respectively, with 8 bases between them. This CDR3 has 13 residues. The DNA for the CDR3 is TGCGCCAGCAGCTTGGCCGGATTCGAGACCCAGTACTTC. The encoded protein is CASSLAGFETQYF. Full variable domain (rest looked up from reference TRBV5-1 and TRBJ2-5): KAGVTQTPRYLIKTRGQQVTLSCSPISGHRSVSWYQQTPGQGLQFLFEYFSETQRNKGNFPGRFSGRQFSNSRSEMNVSTLELGDSALYLCASSLAGFETQYFGPGTRLLVL.

The V gene is TRBV2, the J gene TRBJ2-2; 8 bases align to TRBD1. The ends lost 4 bases at V and 6 bases at J; junction bases unmatched: 7. The length of the CDR3 is 15 residues. Germline V gene lookup returns CDR1 SNHLY and CDR2 FYNNEI. DNA for the CDR3: TGTGCCAGCAGTGTTCAGGGGGCTGTGGCCGGGGAGCTGTTTTTT. It translates to CASSVQGAVAGELFF.

The chain joins TRBV18 to TRBJ1-1; no definite D call. Germline V gene lookup returns CDR1 KGHSH and CDR2 LQKENI. CDR3 length equals 12 residues. Trimming took 2 bases from V and 5 from J, leaving 6 bases between them. CDR3 loop: CASSPSGTEAFF. The DNA of the CDR3 is TGTGCCAGCTCACCATCGGGGACTGAAGCTTTCTTT.

This clone was recorded once. The chain couples TRBV4-1 to TRBJ1-2, with TRBD1 identical over 8 bases. CDR1 MGHRA and CDR2 YSYEKL come from the germline V gene. J gave up 6 bases and V 0 bases, and 15 bases lay outside the gene matches. This CDR3 is built from 18 residues. The CDR3 DNA reads as TGCGCCAGCAGCCAAGAGTCTTTCGGGACAGGTTCTTTTCATGGCTACACCTTC. Translating gives CASSQESFGTGSFHGYTF.

The chain joins TRBV28 to TRBJ1-1; D is uncertain. The V and J ends lost 8 bases and 1 base respectively, with 5 bases between them. There are 11 residues in the CDR3. CDR1 is MDHEN and CDR2 is SYDVKM in the germline V gene. CDR3 nucleotide sequence: TGTGCCAGCGTACAGAACACTGAAGCTTTCTTT. Its protein is CASVQNTEAFF.

The CDR3 is CASSQVTPSAGNTIYF. CDR3 in DNA: TGTGCCAGCAGCCAAGTCACCCCTTCGGCTGGAAACACCATATATTTT. This chain connects TRBV14 to TRBJ1-3; D unresolved. CDR3 length equals 16 residues. The V end lost 1 base, the J end lost 2 bases, and 12 bases lay between the germline ends. Germline V gene data show CDR1 as SGHDN and CDR2 as FVKESK.

This rearrangement joins TRBV6-6 to TRBJ1-6, with a possible D match to TRBD1 (6 bases). Germline V gene sequence: CDR1 MNHNY, CDR2 SVGAGI (reference sequence). Trimming took off 6 bases at V and 8 bases at J, with 14 bases between the two ends. This CDR3 spans 14 amino acids. The CDR3 nucleotides read TGTGCCAGCAGATACCAGGGGAGGGATTCACCCCTCCACTTT. Amino acid sequence: CASRYQGRDSPLHF.

This chain uses TRBV5-1 with TRBJ2-1; perhaps D is TRBD1 or TRBD2 (5 bases each). This CDR3 spans 15 amino acids. The ends were cut back, 1 base at V and 8 bases at J, with 16 bases in the middle. Germline CDR1 is SGHRS and CDR2 is YFSETQ. The CDR3 sequence: CASSLSSGTLDEQFF. For the CDR3, the DNA is TGCGCCAGCAGCTTGTCTTCCGGGACCCTCGATGAGCAGTTCTTC.

V usage is TRBV7-9 and J usage is TRBJ1-5; D not certain. Germline V CDR1 and CDR2: SEHNR, FQNEAQ (reference sequence). Trimming cost V 1 base and J 0 bases, with 10 bases left between them. The CDR3 runs 16 residues. CDR3 sequence reads: CASSLGGFHSNQPQHF. The CDR3 nucleotides read TGTGCCAGCAGCTTAGGGGGATTCCATAGCAATCAGCCCCAGCATTTT.

The chain combines TRBV5-1 with TRBJ1-4, with D possibly TRBD1 on 5 matching bases. V was trimmed by 5 bases and J by 0 bases, leaving 11 bases between them. Germline loops: CDR1 SGHRS, CDR2 YFSETQ. The CDR3 is made up of 15 amino acids. The DNA of the CDR3 is TGCGCCAGCAGGGAGACAGTCGCAACTAATGAAAAACTGTTTTTT. It translates to CASRETVATNEKLFF.

V is TRBV7-9 and J is TRBJ1-1; the D gene is possibly TRBD1 (5 bases). V was trimmed by 6 bases and J by 6 bases, leaving 11 bases between them. The CDR3 contains 12 residues. CDR1 and CDR2 from the germline V gene are SEHNR and FQNEAQ (reference sequence). As DNA, the CDR3 is TGTGCCAGCAGTTGGGGGACCCCTGAAGCTTTCTTT. This codes for CASSWGTPEAFF.

This chain joins TRBV27 and TRBJ2-5; the D is unclear. The J call may not be correct, given that the DNA end is closer to TRBJ2-7. This CDR3 region has 19 residues. The germline V gene has CDR1 MNHEY and CDR2 SMNVEV (reference sequence). The CDR3 here is CASSLLSPDVLRIAYEQYF. CDR3 sequence (DNA): TGTGCCAGCAGTTTATTGTCTCCAGACGTACTAAGAATTGCCTACGAGCAGTACTTC.

CDR3 amino acids: CASSSSQGMEYYEQYF. Written as DNA, the CDR3 is TGTGCCAGCAGCTCCTCACAGGGGATGGAGTATTACGAGCAGTACTTC. The rearrangement joins TRBV5-5 to TRBJ2-7, with 7 bases matching TRBD1. Germline trimming cut 3 bases from V and 4 bases from J; bases unmatched to any gene: 13. Per germline, CDR1 SGHKS and CDR2 YYEKEE (reference sequence). The CDR3 sequence is 16 residues long.

This clone was seen once. The chain combines TRBV7-9 with TRBJ2-3; unclear D gene. Trimming left V 5 bases short and J 2 bases short, with 5 bases between. The germline CDR1 and CDR2 sequences are SEHNR and FQNEAQ (reference sequence). The CDR3 is 12 residues long. The CDR3 is CASSPNTDTQYF. Written as DNA, the CDR3 is TGTGCCAGCAGCCCTAACACAGATACGCAGTATTTT.

The gene calls are TRBV7-3 and TRBJ2-5; D not certain. The V end was cut by 6 bases, the J end by 4 bases, with 9 bases between. The CDR3 has 12 residues. Germline CDR1 reads SGHTA; CDR2 reads FQGTGA. In nucleotides, the CDR3 is TGTGCCAGCAGGTTACTCGGAGAGACCCAGTACTTC. It yields the protein CASRLLGETQYF.

The chain uses TRBV9 and TRBJ2-2, with D perhaps matching TRBD1 (6 bases). V was clipped by 0 bases and J by 5 bases, with 11 bases between them. The CDR3 has 15 amino acids. CDR1 SGDLS and CDR2 YYNGEE come from the germline V gene. The CDR3 region has the DNA TGTGCCAGCAGCGTAGCAGGGGTACAAACCGGGGAGCTGTTTTTT. Translating gives CASSVAGVQTGELFF. Filled out from reference TRBV9 and TRBJ2-2, the complete variable domain reads DSGVTQTPKHLITATGQRVTLRCSPRSGDLSVYWYQQSLDQGLQFLIQYYNGEERAKGNILERFSAQQFPDLHSELNLSSLELGDSALYFCASSVAGVQTGELFFGEGSRLTVL.

The rearrangement links TRBV5-1 to TRBJ1-4; 7 bases agree with TRBD1. There are 15 residues in the CDR3. The trim removed 1 base at V and 7 bases at J, leaving 7 bases unmatched. Germline values: CDR1 SGHRS, CDR2 YFSETQ. The CDR3, as DNA: TGCGCCAGCAGCTTGCAGGGACAGCCTAGTGAAAAACTGTTTTTT. Its translation: CASSLQGQPSEKLFF.

The table lists this clone with a count of one. The chain is built from TRBV5-1 and TRBJ2-5; D unresolved. In germline, CDR1 is SGHRS, CDR2 YFSETQ. CDR3 length: 16 amino acids. Trimming left V 3 bases short and J 2 bases short, with 17 bases between. The CDR3 here is CASSSGLGATQETQYF. The CDR3 DNA reads TGCGCCAGCAGCTCCGGCCTCGGCGCGACGCAAGAGACCCAGTACTTC. Looking up the rest from reference TRBV5-1 and TRBJ2-5 gives the full variable domain: KAGVTQTPRYLIKTRGQQVTLSCSPISGHRSVSWYQQTPGQGLQFLFEYFSETQRNKGNFPGRFSGRQFSNSRSEMNVSTLELGDSALYLCASSSGLGATQETQYFGPGTRLLVL.

The genes are TRBV15 and TRBJ2-7; 8 nucleotides line up with TRBD1. V was clipped by 0 bases and J by 3 bases; unmatched bases: 4. Looked up from germline, CDR1 is LNHNV and CDR2 is YYDKDF (reference sequence). The CDR3 has 15 amino acids. CDR3 in amino acids: CATSRELGQVYEQYF. The CDR3 coding sequence is TGTGCCACCAGCAGAGAGTTGGGACAGGTCTACGAGCAGTACTTC.

The genes are TRBV5-1 and TRBJ2-1, with TRBD1 matching over 7 bases. The CDR3 consists of 15 residues. Looked up from germline, CDR1 is SGHRS and CDR2 is YFSETQ. V trimming: 0 bases; J trimming: 6 bases; junction bases outside the gene matches: 6. This chain's CDR3 is CASSLVQGLGNEQFF. CDR3 DNA: TGCGCCAGCAGCTTGGTACAGGGGCTTGGCAATGAGCAGTTCTTC.

V and J are TRBV5-1 and TRBJ1-1; D might be TRBD1 (6 bases). Germline-derived CDR1 and CDR2 are SGHRS and YFSETQ. V was clipped by 6 bases and J by 4 bases, with 13 bases between them. The CDR3 is made up of 13 amino acids. This CDR3 reads CASTPGGATEAFF. The CDR3, as DNA: TGCGCCAGCACCCCGGGGGGGGCCACTGAAGCTTTCTTT.

The gene calls are TRBV5-6 and TRBJ2-7, with 8 bases fitting TRBD1. CDR1 and CDR2 (germline): SGHDT, YYEEEE. This CDR3 contains 13 residues. The V segment lost 5 bases and the J segment 5 bases; nucleotides outside the gene matches: 6. The CDR3 sequence: CASRIGQGDEQYF. In DNA, the CDR3 is TGTGCCAGCAGAATCGGACAGGGCGACGAGCAGTACTTC. Full variable domain (rest looked up from reference TRBV5-6 and TRBJ2-7): DAGVTQSPTHLIKTRGQQVTLRCSPKSGHDTVSWYQQALGQGPQFIFQYYEEEERQRGNFPDRFSGHQFPNYSSELNVNALLLGDSALYLCASRIGQGDEQYFGPGTRLTVT.

In this sample, this clone turned up a few times. This chain links TRBV10-2 with TRBJ1-1; TRBD1 is a possible D gene (5 bases). The germline V and J ends were trimmed by 5 bases and 7 bases, with 17 bases remaining between them. The length of the CDR3 is 14 residues. From germline, CDR1 is WSHSY and CDR2 SAAADI. The CDR3 nucleotides are TGCGCCAGCAGTACGCCCCAGGGCCGAGTTGAAGCTTTCTTT. Its translation is CASSTPQGRVEAFF.

This chain joins TRBV19 and TRBJ1-5, with a tentative D call TRBD1 (6 bases). CDR1 and CDR2 from the germline V gene are LNHDA and SQIVND (reference sequence). The CDR3 is 13 amino acids. V was clipped by 6 bases and J by 6 bases, with 12 bases between them. In nucleotides, the CDR3 is TGTGCCAGTAGCCCGGGACAAGGTCAGCCCCAGCATTTT. The encoded protein is CASSPGQGQPQHF.

The V and J genes are TRBV19 and TRBJ1-4; no clear D. CDR1 LNHDA and CDR2 SQIVND come from the germline V gene (reference sequence). V gave up 6 bases and J gave up 8 bases, with 13 bases separating them. This CDR3 has 13 residues. The CDR3 sequence is CASRRGVDEKLFF. The DNA for the CDR3 is TGTGCCAGTAGGAGAGGCGTCGACGAAAAACTGTTTTTT.

This chain uses TRBV18 with TRBJ2-3, with D unresolved. This CDR3 contains 11 residues. CDR1 KGHSH and CDR2 LQKENI come from the germline V gene. The V and J ends lost 5 bases and 4 bases respectively, with 4 bases between them. Written as DNA, the CDR3 is TGTGCCAGCTCAAACCCAGATACGCAGTATTTT. Amino acids: CASSNPDTQYF.

The genes are TRBV14 and TRBJ2-7; 10 bases agree with TRBD1. CDR1 is SGHDN and CDR2 is FVKESK in the germline V gene. The CDR3 has 15 amino acids. After removal of 1 base from V and 4 bases from J, the junction contained 4 bases not matched to a gene. The DNA of the CDR3 is TGTGCCAGCAGCCAAGCCTGGACAGGGGGATACGAGCAGTACTTC. Its translation: CASSQAWTGGYEQYF.